A selection of T cell receptor beta chains follows, all from one sample in a study of cytomegalovirus exposure and HLA in healthy donors. Generated by immunoSEQ multiplex PCR, the TCRdb table keeps only in-frame clones and is missing some. Among about 140,000 clones, just under 85% were seen once, and the ten largest hold 1.4%. The source material was PBMCs. The source of these receptors is a man aged 25 to 40 in good health and CMV-seropositive. The CDR3 runs from the conserved cysteine through the conserved F or W. Fields, in order: V gene, clone size, J gene, D gene, CDR3 protein, CDR3 DNA. A D gene is named only where the DNA matches it firmly. Clone size appears in some rows only: once, few, many, or a class for an expanded clone.

V gene: TRBV6-6
clone size: -
J gene: TRBJ1-5
D gene: -
CDR3 protein: CASRGTVGSNQPQHF
CDR3 DNA: TGTGCCAGCAGGGGCACCGTCGGTAGCAATCAGCCCCAGCATTTT

V gene: TRBV2
clone size: few
J gene: TRBJ1-1
D gene: -
CDR3 protein: CASSPSVRAEAFF
CDR3 DNA: TGTGCCAGCAGCCCGTCGGTGAGGGCTGAAGCTTTCTTT

V gene: TRBV19
clone size: -
J gene: TRBJ2-1
D gene: -
CDR3 protein: CASSIYLGAGEQFF
CDR3 DNA: TGTGCCAGTAGTATCTATCTGGGGGCGGGTGAGCAGTTCTTC

V gene: TRBV13
clone size: -
J gene: TRBJ2-7
D gene: TRBD1
CDR3 protein: CASSLGTGGGEQYF
CDR3 DNA: TGTGCCAGCAGCCTCGGGACAGGGGGAGGCGAGCAGTACTTC

V gene: TRBV2
clone size: -
J gene: TRBJ1-1
D gene: -
CDR3 protein: CASRRGLGRGTEAFF
CDR3 DNA: TGTGCCAGCAGGAGAGGTCTCGGGAGGGGAACTGAAGCTTTCTTT

V gene: TRBV18
clone size: -
J gene: TRBJ2-1
D gene: TRBD1
CDR3 protein: CASSPSIGTGVSLDYNEQFF
CDR3 DNA: TGTGCCAGCTCACCGTCGATCGGGACAGGGGTCTCCCTTGACTACAATGAGCAGTTCTTC

V gene: TRBV18
clone size: -
J gene: TRBJ2-7
D gene: -
CDR3 protein: CASSPTPGAPYEQYF
CDR3 DNA: TGTGCCAGCTCACCAACGCCAGGGGCCCCCTACGAGCAGTACTTC

V gene: TRBV11-3
clone size: -
J gene: TRBJ1-1
D gene: -
CDR3 protein: CASSSNGVNTEAFF
CDR3 DNA: TGTGCCAGCAGCTCAAACGGGGTGAACACTGAAGCTTTCTTT

V gene: TRBV5-5
clone size: once
J gene: TRBJ2-7
D gene: TRBD1
CDR3 protein: CASSAAGDSFYEQYF
CDR3 DNA: TGTGCCAGCAGCGCAGCAGGGGACAGCTTCTACGAGCAGTACTTC

V gene: TRBV5-4
clone size: -
J gene: TRBJ2-1
D gene: -
CDR3 protein: CASSLIGGDTYNEQFF
CDR3 DNA: TGTGCCAGCAGCTTAATAGGGGGGGACACCTACAATGAGCAGTTCTTC

V gene: TRBV6-5
clone size: -
J gene: TRBJ2-7
D gene: TRBD2
CDR3 protein: CASSPRAGGTSEQYF
CDR3 DNA: TGTGCCAGCAGTCCCCGAGCGGGAGGGACATCCGAGCAGTACTTC

V gene: TRBV5-1
clone size: -
J gene: TRBJ1-1
D gene: -
CDR3 protein: CASSSTGRPNTEAFF
CDR3 DNA: TGCGCCAGCAGTTCCACTGGCAGGCCGAACACTGAAGCTTTCTTT

V gene: TRBV28
clone size: -
J gene: TRBJ1-5
D gene: TRBD1
CDR3 protein: CASSHGDRGLFSNQPQHF
CDR3 DNA: TGTGCCAGCAGTCACGGGGACAGGGGGCTGTTTAGCAATCAGCCCCAGCATTTT

V gene: TRBV4-1
clone size: -
J gene: TRBJ2-2
D gene: -
CDR3 protein: CASSKATGFPELFF
CDR3 DNA: TGCGCCAGCAGCAAAGCCACAGGGTTTCCGGAGCTGTTTTTT

V gene: TRBV28
clone size: -
J gene: TRBJ2-3
D gene: TRBD1
CDR3 protein: CASSPGTGGTDTQYF
CDR3 DNA: TGTGCCAGCAGTCCGGGGACAGGGGGCACAGATACGCAGTATTTT

V gene: TRBV5-4
clone size: -
J gene: TRBJ1-1
D gene: -
CDR3 protein: CASSSTSSTYTEAFF
CDR3 DNA: TGTGCCAGCAGCTCTACGTCTTCCACCTACACTGAAGCTTTCTTT

V gene: TRBV30
clone size: once
J gene: TRBJ2-1
D gene: TRBD1
CDR3 protein: CAWSVGQGGGNEQFF
CDR3 DNA: TGTGCCTGGAGTGTTGGACAGGGCGGTGGCAATGAGCAGTTCTTC

V gene: TRBV9
clone size: few
J gene: TRBJ1-1
D gene: TRBD1
CDR3 protein: CASSAGTGWAVNTEAFF
CDR3 DNA: TGTGCCAGCAGTGCAGGGACAGGGTGGGCGGTGAACACTGAAGCTTTCTTT

V gene: TRBV27
clone size: once
J gene: TRBJ1-5
D gene: -
CDR3 protein: CASSPGGLPGNQPQHF
CDR3 DNA: TGTGCCAGCAGTCCGGGTGGCCTCCCGGGCAATCAGCCCCAGCATTTT

V gene: TRBV28
clone size: -
J gene: TRBJ2-1
D gene: -
CDR3 protein: CASKGGHEQFF
CDR3 DNA: TGTGCCAGCAAGGGAGGTCATGAGCAGTTCTTC

V gene: TRBV9
clone size: -
J gene: TRBJ2-1
D gene: TRBD2
CDR3 protein: CASSVAGGWDNEQFF
CDR3 DNA: TGTGCCAGCAGCGTAGCGGGAGGGTGGGACAATGAGCAGTTCTTC

V gene: TRBV9
clone size: -
J gene: TRBJ2-1
D gene: TRBD2
CDR3 protein: CASSVVTGGRDEQFF
CDR3 DNA: TGTGCCAGCAGCGTAGTGACGGGAGGGAGGGATGAGCAGTTCTTC

V gene: TRBV23-1
clone size: -
J gene: TRBJ2-6
D gene: TRBD1
CDR3 protein: CASSQSLQGRNSGANVLTF
CDR3 DNA: TGCGCCAGCAGTCAATCTTTACAGGGGCGAAACTCTGGGGCCAACGTCCTGACTTTC

V gene: TRBV4-1
clone size: -
J gene: TRBJ2-7
D gene: TRBD2
CDR3 protein: CASSQDPTSGSSEQYF
CDR3 DNA: TGCGCCAGCAGCCAAGATCCAACTAGCGGATCCTCCGAGCAGTACTTC

V gene: TRBV25-1
clone size: -
J gene: TRBJ1-1
D gene: -
CDR3 protein: CASSESSGGNTEAFF
CDR3 DNA: TGTGCCAGCAGTGAATCGAGCGGCGGTAACACTGAAGCTTTCTTT

V gene: TRBV7-2
clone size: -
J gene: TRBJ2-3
D gene: -
CDR3 protein: CASSLGLLGRDTQYF
CDR3 DNA: TGTGCCAGCAGCTTAGGGCTCCTTGGGAGAGATACGCAGTATTTT